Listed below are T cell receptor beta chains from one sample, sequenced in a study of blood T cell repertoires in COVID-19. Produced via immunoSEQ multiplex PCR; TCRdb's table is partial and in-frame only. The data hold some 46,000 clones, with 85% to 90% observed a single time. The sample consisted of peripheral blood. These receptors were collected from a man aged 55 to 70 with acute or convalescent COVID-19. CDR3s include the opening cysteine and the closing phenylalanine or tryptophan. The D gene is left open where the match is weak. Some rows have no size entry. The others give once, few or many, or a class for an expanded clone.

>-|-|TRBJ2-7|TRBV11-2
TGTGCCAGCAGCTTAGGAATAGACTACGAGCAGTACTTC
CASSLGIDYEQYF
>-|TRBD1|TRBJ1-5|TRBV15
TGTGCCACCAGCAGAACCGACAGGGTAGTGAGAAGCAATCAGCCCCAGCATTTT
CATSRTDRVVRSNQPQHF
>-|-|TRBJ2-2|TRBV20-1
TGCAGTGCTAGTAATGTACGGGAGATGAACACCGGGGAGCTGTTTTTT
CSASNVREMNTGELFF
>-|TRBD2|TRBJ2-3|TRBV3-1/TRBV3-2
TGTGCCAGCAGCCAAGCCTCGGTAGCGGGAGTCACAGATACGCAGTATTTT
CASSQASVAGVTDTQYF
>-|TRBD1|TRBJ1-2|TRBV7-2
TGTGCCAGCAGCTGGAAGGGACAGTCTTCAGGCTACACCTTC
CASSWKGQSSGYTF
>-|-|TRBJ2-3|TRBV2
TGTGCCAGCAGGGAACAGGGGAGGGGGGATACGCAGTATTTT
CASREQGRGDTQYF
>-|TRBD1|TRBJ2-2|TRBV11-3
TGTGCCAGCAGCCAGGACAGGGGAACGAACACCGGGGAGCTGTTTTTT
CASSQDRGTNTGELFF
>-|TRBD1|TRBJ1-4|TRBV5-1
TGCGCCAGCAGCAAGACAGGGATGGGTAATGAAAAACTGTTTTTT
CASSKTGMGNEKLFF
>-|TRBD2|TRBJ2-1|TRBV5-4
TGTGCCAGCAGCTTGGGAAGCGGGAGGGCCGGAAGGGAGCAGTTCTTC
CASSLGSGRAGREQFF
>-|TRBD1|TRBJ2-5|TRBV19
TGTGCCAGTAGTCTTAGACAGGGGTTCGGGGAGACCCAGTACTTC
CASSLRQGFGETQYF
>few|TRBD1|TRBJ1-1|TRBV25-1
TGTGCCAGCAGTCCAACTCCGGGACAGGGCTCTGAAGCTTTCTTT
CASSPTPGQGSEAFF
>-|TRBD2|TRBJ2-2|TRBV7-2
TGTGCCAGCAGCCGCCCGGGACTAGCGGGAGTCGGCACCGGGGAGCTGTTTTTT
CASSRPGLAGVGTGELFF
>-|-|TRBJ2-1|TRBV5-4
TGTGCCAGCTCCCTCGTTGGTAGTTCGAATGAGCAGTTCTTC
CASSLVGSSNEQFF
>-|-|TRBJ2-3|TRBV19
TGTGCCAGTAGTATAGTCGGCGGGCCGGAGGGAGATACGCAGTATTTT
CASSIVGGPEGDTQYF
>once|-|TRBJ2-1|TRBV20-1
TGCAGTGCTAGTAGGGTGCCGAGGGACAATGAGCAGTTCTTC
CSASRVPRDNEQFF
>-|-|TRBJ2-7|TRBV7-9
TGTGCCAGCAGCCCGGGCGTTTCAGGAGGTATGCAGTACTTC
CASSPGVSGGMQYF